Listed here are 31 T cell receptor beta chains from one sample, sequenced in a study of Ad26.COV2.S vaccination and SARS-CoV-2 variants. Treatment here: approximately 18 received Ad26.COV2.S at low or high dose, single or two shots; about 5 received placebo; per-sample allocation not given. Samples came from day 63 after the first vaccine or placebo injection. Sequencing was performed with immunoSEQ multiplex PCR; in TCRdb, only in-frame clones are kept and a portion is missing. The repertoire holds fewer than 900,000 clones, with 80% to 90% as singletons. This specimen consisted of peripheral blood, obtained in a trial of Ad26.COV2.S vaccine versus placebo. The receptors come from a person between 18 and 60 years old who received the Ad26.COV2.S COVID-19 vaccine or a placebo.

The chain carries TRBV30 and TRBJ2-6, with D perhaps matching TRBD1 (6 bases). The germline V and J ends were trimmed by 1 base and 6 bases, with 13 bases remaining between them. Germline V CDR1 and CDR2: GTSNPN, SVGIG (reference sequence). The length of the CDR3 is 15 residues. CDR3 coding DNA: TGTGCCTGGAGTGACGGGGACAATGAGGCCAACGTCCTGACTTTC. Translating it yields CAWSDGDNEANVLTF.

The chain uses TRBV6-5 and TRBJ1-2, with D uncertain. CDR1 is MNHEY, CDR2 SVGAGI, per germline. This CDR3 has 11 residues. The CDR3 DNA follows: TGTGCTGCTATCGCGTGGGGTGGCTACACCTTC. Translating it yields CAAIAWGGYTF.

The CDR3 nucleotides are TGTGCCAGCAGCTCTCCATTTAATCCAGAGACTGGGGCCAACGTCCTGACTTTC. This sequence encodes CASSSPFNPETGANVLTF. This chain uses TRBV7-2 with TRBJ2-6, with D unresolved. CDR1 and CDR2 (germline): SGHTA, FQGNSA. The CDR3 runs to 18 residues. Deletions cut 4 bases from V and 2 bases from J, with 18 bases between.

The table lists this clone with a count of one. The chain combines TRBV18 with TRBJ1-4; D ambiguous. Germline CDR1 KGHSH, CDR2 LQKENI. The ends were cut back, 4 bases at V and 2 bases at J, with 8 bases in the middle. CDR3 length equals 14 residues. DNA for the CDR3: TGTGCCAGCTCACTAAAGGGTACTAATGAAAAACTGTTTTTT. It yields the protein CASSLKGTNEKLFF.

The rearrangement joins TRBV29-1 to TRBJ2-1, with 10 bases that match TRBD2. The CDR3 has 13 residues. V was pared by 7 bases and J by 15 bases, with 15 bases of the junction left unmatched. In germline, CDR1 is SQVTM, CDR2 ANQGSEA. The CDR3 DNA is TGCAGCGCGACTAGCGGGTTGACCCGTGGGCCGTTCTTC. This sequence encodes CSATSGLTRGPFF.

The V and J genes are TRBV3-1 (or the pseudogene TRBV3-2) and TRBJ2-3; D may be TRBD1 or TRBD2 (5 bases each). V was trimmed by 1 base and J by 7 bases, leaving 9 bases between them. This CDR3 has 13 amino acids. In germline, CDR1 is LGHDT, CDR2 YNNKEL (reference sequence). DNA of the CDR3: TGTGCCAGCAGCCAAGGGGGGATGAATACGCAGTATTTT. This codes for CASSQGGMNTQYF.

This sequence joins TRBV7-9 and TRBJ1-2, with D tentatively TRBD1 (5 bases). The germline CDR1 and CDR2 sequences are SEHNR and FQNEAQ (reference sequence). V shed 3 bases and J shed 7 bases, with 12 bases lying between them. CDR3 length: 13 amino acids. The CDR3 DNA reads as TGTGCCAGCAGCTTTGGGGCGGGCGGTGGCTACACCTTC. This sequence encodes CASSFGAGGGYTF.

The V gene is TRBV5-4, the J gene TRBJ2-2; D gene ambiguous. Per the germline V gene, CDR1 is SGHNT and CDR2 is YYREEE (reference sequence). Deletions cut 4 bases from V and 5 bases from J, with 15 bases between. The CDR3 spans 15 residues. The CDR3 DNA is TGTGCCAGCAGCAGGACCCCTGGCCAAACCGGGGAGCTGTTTTTT. As protein: CASSRTPGQTGELFF.

This chain connects TRBV4-3 to TRBJ1-2; D gene ambiguous. Deletions cut 1 base from V and 6 bases from J, with 15 bases between. There are 15 residues in the CDR3. CDR1 and CDR2 from the germline V gene are LGHNA and YSLEER. CDR3 loop: CASSQVAEARHGYTF. CDR3 DNA: TGCGCCAGCAGCCAAGTGGCAGAAGCCCGGCATGGCTACACCTTC.

This rearrangement joins TRBV7-9 to TRBJ1-4; D is undetermined. The CDR3 runs to 15 residues. V was trimmed by 4 bases and J by 0 bases, leaving 9 bases between them. Germline V gene data show CDR1 as SEHNR and CDR2 as FQNEAQ (reference sequence). The chain's CDR3 is CASSSDRATNEKLFF. The CDR3 coding sequence is TGTGCCAGCAGCTCGGACCGTGCAACTAATGAAAAACTGTTTTTT.

DNA of the CDR3: TGTGCTAGTGCCAGACAGGGGAGGACTGAAGCTTTCTTT. Its translation is CASARQGRTEAFF. The chain recombines TRBV12-5 with TRBJ1-1, with 8 bases fitting TRBD1. Germline CDR1 reads LGHNT; CDR2 reads FRNRAP. The V segment lost 7 bases and the J segment 5 bases; nucleotides outside the gene matches: 6. The CDR3 covers 13 residues.

The rearrangement links TRBV6-5 to TRBJ1-2, with D uncertain. This CDR3 is 14 amino acids long. Per the germline V gene, CDR1 is MNHEY and CDR2 is SVGAGI. V lost 2 bases and J 4 bases, leaving 11 bases between the germline ends. This CDR3 is CASSYGPMSYGYTF. The CDR3, as DNA: TGTGCCAGCAGTTACGGTCCCATGAGCTATGGCTACACCTTC.

This clone was counted once. The gene calls are TRBV6-6 and TRBJ1-1; no reliable D call. The germline V gene encodes CDR1 MNHNY and CDR2 SVGAGI (reference sequence). CDR3 length: 13 amino acids. Deletions cut 2 bases from V and 4 bases from J, with 8 bases between. The CDR3: CASSYGRSTEAFF. CDR3 nucleotide sequence: TGTGCCAGCAGTTACGGCCGATCCACTGAAGCTTTCTTT.

The chain recombines TRBV30 with TRBJ2-1, with D perhaps given as TRBD1 or TRBD2 (5 bases each). This CDR3 has 14 amino acids. The germline CDR1 and CDR2 sequences are GTSNPN and SVGIG (reference sequence). Trimming took off 5 bases at V and 0 bases at J, with 11 bases between the two ends. Written as DNA, the CDR3 is TGTGCCTGGTGCCGGGACCGCTCCTACAATGAGCAGTTCTTC. This codes for CAWCRDRSYNEQFF. Together with reference TRBV30 and TRBJ2-1, the CDR3 gives the full variable domain: SQTIHQWPATLVQPVGSPLSLECTVEGTSNPNLYWYRQAAGRGLQLLFYSVGIGQISSEVPQNLSASRPQDRQFILSSKKLLLSDSGFYLCAWCRDRSYNEQFFGPGTRLTVL.

The rearrangement joins TRBV5-1 to TRBJ2-3, with D possibly TRBD2 on 7 matching bases. V gave up 4 bases and J gave up 10 bases, with 25 bases separating them. Germline V lookup: CDR1 SGHRS, CDR2 YFSETQ. CDR3 length equals 16 residues. CDR3 sequence: CASSPGPGGETRPQYF. CDR3 nucleotides: TGCGCCAGCAGCCCTGGACCGGGGGGCGAAACCCGTCCGCAGTATTTT.

This clone was picked up a small number of times. The V call is TRBV6-2 or TRBV6-3, the J call TRBJ1-5, with 7 bases identical to TRBD1. After removal of 4 bases from V and 0 bases from J, the junction contained 15 bases not matched to a gene. Germline V gene data show CDR1 as MNHEY and CDR2 as SVGEGT. This CDR3 comprises 19 residues. The CDR3 region is CASSFTGATIKNSNQPQHF. The CDR3 coding sequence is TGTGCCAGCAGTTTTACAGGGGCGACAATCAAAAATAGCAATCAGCCCCAGCATTTT.

The chain joins TRBV6-5 to TRBJ2-1, with 7 nucleotides matching TRBD1. Germline lookup yields CDR1 MNHEY and CDR2 SVGAGI. The CDR3 extends over 14 amino acids. J gave up 8 bases and V 7 bases, and 11 bases lay outside the gene matches. CDR3 sequence reads: CASKGASGVHEQFF. The CDR3 DNA follows: TGTGCCAGCAAGGGGGCTAGTGGGGTGCATGAGCAGTTCTTC.

DNA of the CDR3: TGTGCCTGGAAATTCGCTCTAGACGCCCTTGTGGGAGGTGAGCAGTTCTTC. Its translation is CAWKFALDALVGGEQFF. The rearrangement links TRBV30 to TRBJ2-1; TRBD2 is a possible D gene (6 bases). This CDR3 region has 17 residues. The germline V and J ends were trimmed by 4 bases and 9 bases, with 28 bases remaining between them. The germline V gene encodes CDR1 GTSNPN and CDR2 SVGIG (reference sequence).

The chain has TRBV27 and TRBJ2-7; 9 nucleotides line up with TRBD1. V lost 5 bases to trimming and J lost 6 bases; unmatched junction nucleotides: 8. CDR1 MNHEY and CDR2 SMNVEV come from the germline V gene (reference sequence). This CDR3 has 14 residues. CDR3: CASSLGQGQREQYF. For the CDR3, the DNA is TGTGCCAGCAGTCTAGGACAGGGGCAGCGCGAGCAGTACTTC.

The genes are TRBV6-5 and TRBJ2-7, with TRBD1 matching over 11 bases. CDR3 length: 15 amino acids. Trimming took 4 bases from V and 2 from J; bases not matched to a gene: 4. Germline V lookup: CDR1 MNHEY, CDR2 SVGAGI. CDR3 amino acids: CASSFGTGGAYEQYF. The CDR3 DNA is TGTGCCAGCAGTTTCGGGACAGGGGGTGCCTACGAGCAGTACTTC.

The chain joins TRBV27 to TRBJ1-1; D is possibly TRBD1 (5 bases). This CDR3 has 13 residues. Germline values: CDR1 MNHEY, CDR2 SMNVEV (reference sequence). V was trimmed by 3 bases and J by 8 bases, leaving 13 bases between them. The DNA of the CDR3 is TGTGCCAGCAGTTTCCACGGCGGGGCGGAAGCTTTCTTT. The encoded protein is CASSFHGGAEAFF.

The chain combines TRBV3-1 (or the pseudogene TRBV3-2) with TRBJ2-1; 8 nucleotides agree with TRBD2. Germline V gene sequence: CDR1 LGHDT, CDR2 YNNKEL (reference sequence). CDR3 length equals 15 residues. Trimming at V came to 1 base and at J to 4 bases, leaving 3 bases not matched to a gene. For the CDR3, the DNA is TGTGCCAGCAGCCAAGCGGGGGGGCTGTACAATGAGCAGTTCTTC. This sequence encodes CASSQAGGLYNEQFF.

This clone has a count of ten or more. The V call is TRBV29-1, the J call TRBJ1-5; no reliable D call. V lost 4 bases to trimming and J lost 0 bases, with 10 bases between them. CDR1 is SQVTM and CDR2 is ANQGSEA in the germline V gene. The CDR3 is 14 residues long. CDR3 sequence (DNA): TGCAGCGTTGGGTGGCCAGATAGCAATCAGCCCCAGCATTTT. Translation gives CSVGWPDSNQPQHF.

The V gene is TRBV7-9, the J gene TRBJ1-2; TRBD1 is a possible D gene (5 bases). Trimming took off 4 bases at V and 8 bases at J, with 14 bases between the two ends. In germline, CDR1 is SEHNR, CDR2 FQNEAQ (reference sequence). The CDR3 consists of 13 residues. This CDR3 is CASSSLRGRGYTF. The CDR3 nucleotides are TGTGCCAGCAGCTCATTAAGGGGACGGGGCTACACCTTC.

The rearrangement joins TRBV30 to TRBJ2-3; D is possibly TRBD2 (5 bases). The CDR3 is made up of 13 amino acids. The germline V and J ends were trimmed by 0 bases and 5 bases, with 9 bases remaining between them. CDR1 and CDR2 (germline): GTSNPN, SVGIG (reference sequence). The CDR3 DNA reads as TGTGCCTGGAGTGTACTAGTCATAGATACGCAGTATTTT. Its translation is CAWSVLVIDTQYF.

This chain uses TRBV11-2 with TRBJ2-7; the D gene is possibly TRBD2 (7 bases). The CDR3 loop spans 16 amino acids. V lost 1 base, J lost 2 bases, and 15 bases lay in between. CDR1 SGHAT and CDR2 FQNNGV come from the germline V gene. CDR3 sequence reads: CASSLVGGAAAYEQYF. The DNA of the CDR3 is TGTGCCAGCAGCTTAGTAGGGGGGGCAGCTGCCTACGAGCAGTACTTC.

This clone was recorded once. The genes are TRBV7-2 and TRBJ2-1, with 7 bases matching TRBD1. The junction had 6 bases not matched to a gene; V was cut back by 1 base and J by 6 bases. This CDR3 spans 15 amino acids. From germline, CDR1 is SGHTA and CDR2 FQGNSA. The CDR3 loop is CASSLDGTEVNEQFF. In DNA form, the CDR3 reads TGTGCCAGCAGCTTAGACGGGACAGAAGTCAATGAGCAGTTCTTC.

V usage is TRBV18 and J usage is TRBJ1-1; D is possibly TRBD1 (6 bases). CDR1 and CDR2 from the germline V gene are KGHSH and LQKENI. The CDR3 length is 16 residues. V was pared by 5 bases and J by 0 bases, with 16 bases between. The CDR3 DNA is TGTGCCAGCTCAGTTTCCGGGACACCACTGAACACTGAAGCTTTCTTT. Its translation: CASSVSGTPLNTEAFF.

The chain carries TRBV27 and TRBJ1-2; TRBD1 agrees at 12 bases. This CDR3 spans 15 amino acids. V lost 2 bases and J lost 7; bases outside the gene matches: 5. CDR1 is MNHEY and CDR2 is SMNVEV in the germline V gene (reference sequence). CDR3 region: CASSLGTGGASGYTF. The DNA for the CDR3 is TGTGCCAGCAGTTTAGGGACAGGGGGCGCTTCTGGCTACACCTTC.

The rearrangement joins TRBV6-5 to TRBJ1-2, with 7 bases lining up with TRBD1. CDR1 is MNHEY, CDR2 SVGAGI, per germline. After removal of 5 bases from V and 9 bases from J, the junction contained 15 bases not matched to a gene. The CDR3 runs 15 residues. For the CDR3, the DNA is TGTGCCAGCAGTCCAAACGACAGGGTCCTTTTAAGCTACACCTTC. Amino acid sequence: CASSPNDRVLLSYTF.

The chain uses TRBV7-9 and TRBJ2-3; TRBD2 matches 7 bases. Losses at the gene ends were 5 bases for V and 2 bases for J; bases not matched to a gene: 4. Germline V lookup: CDR1 SEHNR, CDR2 FQNEAQ (reference sequence). The CDR3 is 14 residues long. DNA for the CDR3: TGTGCCAGCAGCAGCCTAGCGGTCACAGATACGCAGTATTTT. Its translation is CASSSLAVTDTQYF.